These 27 T cell receptor beta chains originate from one sample sequenced in a study of regulatory T cells in long-lasting Graves disease. Described time point: newly diagnosed GD, antithyroid drugs for less than 3 months. RNA extracted from PBMCs served as the sequencing template. Both iRepertoire HTBI primers and Arm-PCR of CDR3 regions were used to build the TCR beta libraries. TCRdb used MiXCR to reprocess the multiplex PCR reads, holding one entry per CDR3 protein. In the table there are hundreds of thousands of distinct CDR3 sequences, roughly 16% of which are singletons. The sample was also reused in another study, on T cells in Graves' hyperthyroidism and ophthalmopathy.

Sample: peripheral blood mononuclear cells (PBMCs), taken at new diagnosis, from a patient treated with antithyroid drugs. These receptors were obtained from a middle-aged woman with Graves disease.

This clonotype was detected ten times or more. This chain links TRBV6-2 or TRBV6-3 with TRBJ2-1, with a tentative D call TRBD2 (5 bases). Germline CDR1 MNHEY, CDR2 SVGEGT. The V and J ends lost 10 bases and 10 bases respectively, with 20 bases between them. The CDR3 runs 13 residues. CDR3 sequence reads: CATRVSVLGEQFF. DNA of the CDR3: TGTGCCACGAGGGTCTCCGTCTTAGGGGAGCAGTTCTTC.

There are a few counts of this clonotype. The chain recombines TRBV6-1 with TRBJ1-4; D perhaps matches TRBD1 (5 bases). The CDR3 is 14 residues long. With 8 bases removed from V and 3 bases from J, the gap between germline ends came to 13 bases. In germline, CDR1 is MNHNS, CDR2 SASEGT. CDR3 bases: TGTGCCAGCGGTGTCACAGGCCCTAATGAAAAACTGTTTTTT. Translation: CASGVTGPNEKLFF.

This clonotype was seen many times. V usage is TRBV20-1 and J usage is TRBJ1-4; D ambiguous. With 1 base removed from V and 6 bases from J, the gap between germline ends came to 12 bases. This CDR3 contains 14 residues. Germline assignment: CDR1 DFQATT and CDR2 SNEGSKA (reference sequence). In DNA form, the CDR3 reads TGCAGTGCTAGAGTGGCCGAGGTTCATGAAAAACTGTTTTTT. This sequence encodes CSARVAEVHEKLFF.

This clonotype has only a few counts. One end of the junction is discordant with germline, which a read error may explain. The rearrangement uses TRBV5-1 and TRBJ2-4, with 7 nucleotides matching TRBD1. Looked up from germline, CDR1 is SGHRS and CDR2 is YFSETQ. The CDR3 covers 16 residues. CDR3 nucleotides: TGTGCCAGCAGCAGCCGGGACAGAGTAGCCAAAAACATTCAGTACTTC. Protein: CASSSRDRVAKNIQYF.

This clonotype was seen repeatedly, ten times or more. The V call is TRBV29-1, the J call TRBJ1-1; 7 nucleotides agree with TRBD1. The germline gives CDR1 SQVTM, CDR2 ANQGSEA. The junction had 11 bases not matched to a gene; V was cut back by 5 bases and J by 8 bases. This CDR3 is 13 amino acids long. The CDR3 region is CSVRLGQATEAFF. The CDR3, as DNA: TGCAGCGTTCGCTTAGGACAGGCCACAGAAGCTTTCTTT.

This clonotype was seen more than once but under ten times. The rearrangement joins TRBV6-1 to TRBJ1-2, with TRBD1 identical over 8 bases. V trimming: 5 bases; J trimming: 5 bases; junction bases outside the gene matches: 4. The CDR3 covers 13 residues. Germline assignment: CDR1 MNHNS and CDR2 SASEGT. CDR3 in amino acids: CASSRRGPYGYTF. The CDR3 coding sequence is TGTGCCAGCAGTCGCAGGGGGCCGTATGGCTACACCTTC.

This clonotype was counted only a few times. The chain employs TRBV18 and TRBJ2-1; 7 positions agree with TRBD2. Germline trimming cut 5 bases from V and 5 bases from J; bases unmatched to any gene: 6. The length of the CDR3 is 14 residues. Germline loops: CDR1 KGHSH, CDR2 LQKENI. The CDR3 sequence: CASSTSGENNEQFF. The CDR3, as DNA: TGTGCCAGCTCAACGAGCGGGGAAAACAATGAGCAGTTCTTC.

This clonotype was detected only a few times. A much larger clone is a single base away; this may be a read error. The chain has TRBV2 and TRBJ2-2; D gene ambiguous. CDR3 size: 11 residues. Deletions cut 6 bases from V and 4 bases from J, with 3 bases between. In germline, CDR1 is SNHLY, CDR2 FYNNEI. CDR3 sequence: CASRATGELFF. As DNA, the CDR3 is TGTGCCAGCAGGGCCACCGGGGAGCTGTTTTTT.

In its sample, this clonotype was seen many times. The V gene is TRBV2, the J gene TRBJ2-7; 7 bases are a match to TRBD1. The CDR3 runs 13 residues. The V and J ends lost 5 bases and 3 bases, in that order; junction bases with no gene match: 4. Germline assignment: CDR1 SNHLY and CDR2 FYNNEI. The CDR3, as DNA: TGTGCCAGCAGTCAAGACAGGGACTACGAGCAGTACTTC. It yields the protein CASSQDRDYEQYF.

This clonotype was seen a few times. V gene TRBV6-1 combines with J gene TRBJ1-2; no firm D call. CDR1 MNHNS and CDR2 SASEGT come from the germline V gene. The CDR3 consists of 15 residues. The V end lost 0 bases, the J end lost 7 bases, and 15 bases lay between the germline ends. For the CDR3, the DNA is TGTGCCAGCAGTGAAGCTAACCCGACCTTACGTGGCTACACCTTC. Its translation is CASSEANPTLRGYTF.

This clonotype was seen at least ten times. The chain carries TRBV30 and TRBJ2-1; perhaps D is TRBD1 or TRBD2 (5 bases each). V shed 2 bases and J shed 1 base, with 9 bases lying between them. The CDR3 is 14 residues long. Germline CDR1 GTSNPN, CDR2 SVGIG (reference sequence). The CDR3 DNA follows: TGTGCCTGGAGTCGGGGCGGGTCCTACAATGAGCAGTTCTTC. Protein sequence: CAWSRGGSYNEQFF.

Many counts were recorded for this clonotype. The V call is TRBV28, the J call TRBJ1-2; D unresolved. The ends were cut back, 3 bases at V and 7 bases at J, with 15 bases in the middle. There are 14 residues in the CDR3. CDR1 and CDR2 (germline): MDHEN, SYDVKM. Here the CDR3 reads CASSFISLLSGYTF. In nucleotides, the CDR3 is TGTGCCAGCAGTTTTATATCGCTTTTAAGTGGCTACACCTTC.

This clonotype was seen repeatedly, ten times or more. The chain recombines TRBV6-1 with TRBJ2-2; 9 bases agree with TRBD2. V gave up 7 bases and J gave up 0 bases; unmatched junction bases: 6. The CDR3 totals 16 residues. Germline-derived CDR1 and CDR2 are MNHNS and SASEGT. CDR3 sequence (DNA): TGTGCCAGCACCGGTAGCGGGGGCCCGAACACCGGGGAGCTGTTTTTT. This encodes CASTGSGGPNTGELFF.

V is TRBV12-5 and J is TRBJ2-4; maybe TRBD1 (5 bases). CDR1 is LGHNT, CDR2 FRNRAP, per germline. CDR3 size: 15 residues. V was clipped by 2 bases and J by 6 bases, with 14 bases between them. In DNA form, the CDR3 reads TGTGCTAGTGGTTTGAATCAGGGTGTAAGAAACATTCAGTACTTC. Amino acid sequence: CASGLNQGVRNIQYF.

The V and J genes are TRBV7-2 and TRBJ1-1; D possibly corresponds to TRBD1 (6 bases). Trimming left V 6 bases short and J 2 bases short, with 13 bases between. CDR3 size: 14 residues. Per germline, CDR1 SGHTA and CDR2 FQGNSA. The CDR3 loop is CASSFDRYNTEAFF. The CDR3 coding sequence is TGTGCCAGCAGTTTTGACAGGTATAACACTGAAGCTTTCTTT. Looking up the rest from reference TRBV7-2 and TRBJ1-1 gives the full variable domain: GAGVSQSPSNKVTEKGKDVELRCDPISGHTALYWYRQSLGQGLEFLIYFQGNSAPDKSGLPSDRFSAERTGGSVSTLTIQRTQQEDSAVYLCASSFDRYNTEAFFGQGTRLTVV.

J is TRBJ2-5 and V is TRBV20-1; the D gene is possibly TRBD2 (6 bases). The CDR3 has 14 residues. V was pared by 5 bases and J by 5 bases, with 18 bases between. CDR1 and CDR2 (germline): DFQATT, SNEGSKA (reference sequence). CDR3 coding DNA: TGCAGTGCTGGACTCCTGGAGGGCGGCGAGACCCAGTACTTC. Translation: CSAGLLEGGETQYF.

This clonotype was seen repeatedly, ten times or more. The CDR3 region is CAWRLGNSNQPQHF. The DNA of the CDR3 is TGTGCCTGGAGACTTGGGAATAGCAATCAGCCCCAGCATTTT. V gene TRBV30 combines with J gene TRBJ1-5; D gene unclear. V was cut by 3 bases and J by 0 bases, with 9 bases left in between. The germline V gene has CDR1 GTSNPN and CDR2 SVGIG (reference sequence). This CDR3 contains 14 residues.

In its sample, this clonotype was seen many times. The chain employs TRBV2 and TRBJ2-7; D unclear. V was clipped by 3 bases and J by 3 bases, with 15 bases between them. The germline CDR1 and CDR2 sequences are SNHLY and FYNNEI. The CDR3 runs 15 residues. CDR3 coding DNA: TGTGCCAGCAGTGAGCGTTTGTTACAGAACTACGAGCAGTACTTC. It translates to CASSERLLQNYEQYF.

The table lists this clonotype with many counts. The chain employs TRBV11-2 and TRBJ2-7, with D perhaps TRBD1 or TRBD2 (6 bases each). Trimming took off 8 bases at V and 0 bases at J, with 11 bases between the two ends. Per germline, CDR1 SGHAT and CDR2 FQNNGV. The CDR3 is 13 amino acids. CDR3 in amino acids: CASRSGASYEQYF. CDR3 bases: TGTGCCAGCCGCTCGGGGGCCTCCTACGAGCAGTACTTC. Full variable domain (remainder filled in from reference TRBV11-2 and TRBJ2-7): EAGVAQSPRYKIIEKRQSVAFWCNPISGHATLYWYQQILGQGPKLLIQFQNNGVVDDSQLPKDRFSAERLKGVDSTLKIQPAKLEDSAVYLCASRSGASYEQYFGPGTRLTVT.

The chain links TRBV2 to TRBJ1-5; perhaps TRBD1 as D (5 bases). The CDR3 totals 15 residues. Trimming left V 6 bases short and J 5 bases short, with 17 bases between. Germline CDR1 and CDR2: SNHLY and FYNNEI. The CDR3 region is CASSPGSVGDQPQHF. The CDR3 DNA sequence: TGTGCCAGCAGCCCAGGGTCGGTGGGGGATCAGCCCCAGCATTTT.

The sample holds a few counts of this clonotype. V gene TRBV6-1 combines with J gene TRBJ1-2; TRBD1 might be the D (5 bases). Germline lookup yields CDR1 MNHNS and CDR2 SASEGT. This CDR3 contains 14 residues. The V and J ends lost 2 bases and 2 bases respectively, with 9 bases between them. CDR3 sequence: CASSETGLNYGYTF. CDR3 sequence (DNA): TGTGCCAGCAGTGAAACAGGTCTGAACTATGGCTACACCTTC.

In its sample, this clonotype was seen many times. This rearrangement joins TRBV11-2 to TRBJ2-1, with TRBD2 matching over 9 bases. Germline loops: CDR1 SGHAT, CDR2 FQNNGV. The CDR3 is 15 amino acids. The junction had 9 bases not matched to a gene; V was cut back by 5 bases and J by 7 bases. In DNA form, the CDR3 reads TGTGCCAGCAGCACGGTTGGGCTAGCGGGAAATGAGCAGTTCTTC. It yields the protein CASSTVGLAGNEQFF.

This chain joins TRBV5-1 and TRBJ2-1; unclear D gene. The tail of the sequence fits TRBJ2-5 better, so the J call may be wrong. The CDR3 sequence is 11 residues long. The germline V gene has CDR1 SGHRS and CDR2 YFSETQ. In nucleotides, the CDR3 is TGCGCCAGCAGGCAACAAGAGACCCAGTACTTC. It translates to CASRQQETQYF.

CDR3 nucleotides: TGTGCCAGCAGCTTAATTAGTAGGGGGGCCAACAATGAGCAGTTCTTC. Its translation is CASSLISRGANNEQFF. This chain joins TRBV7-3 and TRBJ2-1; D is perhaps TRBD1 or TRBD2 (6 bases each). V shed 1 base and J shed 5 bases, with 15 bases lying between them. The CDR3 length is 16 residues. The germline V gene encodes CDR1 SGHTA and CDR2 FQGTGA.

The chain combines TRBV19 with TRBJ2-2; D unresolved. The V gene lost 8 bases and the J gene lost 6 bases, with 10 bases spanning the gap. Germline values: CDR1 LNHDA, CDR2 SQIVND (reference sequence). This CDR3 contains 12 residues. The CDR3 DNA reads TGTGCCAGTCATTCGCGAGCCGGGGAGCTGTTTTTT. Translated: CASHSRAGELFF.

This clonotype was seen a few times. V is TRBV2 and J is TRBJ2-3; 13 nucleotides match TRBD2. Germline V gene lookup returns CDR1 SNHLY and CDR2 FYNNEI. With 7 bases clipped from V and 1 base from J, the junction kept 8 bases outside the gene matches. The CDR3 runs to 17 residues. CDR3 DNA sequence: TGTGCCAGCACGGTACTAGCGGGGGGGCCTGGCACAGATACGCAGTATTTT. Protein: CASTVLAGGPGTDTQYF.

This clonotype was detected many times. This chain joins TRBV6-1 and TRBJ1-2; D is ambiguous. The germline CDR1 and CDR2 sequences are MNHNS and SASEGT. This CDR3 has 13 amino acids. V was trimmed by 6 bases and J by 1 base, leaving 9 bases between them. The CDR3 bases are TGTGCCAGCAGACCAGCGAGTAACTATGGCTACACCTTC. Translation: CASRPASNYGYTF.